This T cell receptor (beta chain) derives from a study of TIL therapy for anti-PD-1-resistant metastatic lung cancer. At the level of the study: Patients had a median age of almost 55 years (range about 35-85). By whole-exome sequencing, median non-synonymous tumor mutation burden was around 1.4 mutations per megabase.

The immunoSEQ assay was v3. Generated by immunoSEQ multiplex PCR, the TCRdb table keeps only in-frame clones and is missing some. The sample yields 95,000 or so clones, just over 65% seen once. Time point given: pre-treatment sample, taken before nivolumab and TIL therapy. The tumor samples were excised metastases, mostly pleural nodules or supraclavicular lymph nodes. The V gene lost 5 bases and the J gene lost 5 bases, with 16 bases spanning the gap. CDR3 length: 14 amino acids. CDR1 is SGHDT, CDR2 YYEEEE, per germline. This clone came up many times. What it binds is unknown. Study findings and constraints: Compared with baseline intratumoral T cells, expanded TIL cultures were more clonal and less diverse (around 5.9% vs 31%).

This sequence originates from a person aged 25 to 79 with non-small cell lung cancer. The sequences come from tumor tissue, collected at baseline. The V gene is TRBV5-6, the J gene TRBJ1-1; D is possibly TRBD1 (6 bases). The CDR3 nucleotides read TGTGCCAGCAGGGCTCTGGGGGGGCCGACTGAAGCTTTCTTT. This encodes CASRALGGPTEAFF.